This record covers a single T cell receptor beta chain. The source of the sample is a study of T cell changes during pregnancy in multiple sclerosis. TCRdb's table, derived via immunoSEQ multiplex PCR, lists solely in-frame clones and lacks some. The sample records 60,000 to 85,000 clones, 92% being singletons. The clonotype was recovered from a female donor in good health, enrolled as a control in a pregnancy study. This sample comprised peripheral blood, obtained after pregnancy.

This chain's CDR3 is CASSLRQGQETQYF. In nucleotides, the CDR3 is TGCGCCAGCAGCTTACGACAGGGCCAAGAGACCCAGTACTTC. The chain combines TRBV4-1 with TRBJ2-5, with 7 bases matching TRBD1. This CDR3 spans 14 amino acids. Per the germline V gene, CDR1 is MGHRA and CDR2 is YSYEKL. J was trimmed by 1 base and V by 5 bases; bases with no gene match: 4.